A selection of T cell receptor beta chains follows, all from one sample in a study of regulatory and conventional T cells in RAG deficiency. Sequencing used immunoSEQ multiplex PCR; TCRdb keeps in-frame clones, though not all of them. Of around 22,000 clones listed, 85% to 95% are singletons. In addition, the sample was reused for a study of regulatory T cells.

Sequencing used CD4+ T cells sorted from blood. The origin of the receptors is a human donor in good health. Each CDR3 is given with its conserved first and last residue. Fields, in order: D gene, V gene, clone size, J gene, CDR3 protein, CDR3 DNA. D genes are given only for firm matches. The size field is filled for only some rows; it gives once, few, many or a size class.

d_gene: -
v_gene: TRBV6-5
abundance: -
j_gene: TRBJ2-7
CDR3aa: CASRPPQGLYEQYF
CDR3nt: TGTGCCAGCAGACCCCCCCAGGGGCTATACGAGCAGTACTTC

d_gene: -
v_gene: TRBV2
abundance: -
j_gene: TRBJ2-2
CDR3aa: CASSLGEFQNTGELFF
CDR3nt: TGTGCCAGCTCCTTGGGGGAGTTTCAGAACACCGGGGAGCTGTTTTTT

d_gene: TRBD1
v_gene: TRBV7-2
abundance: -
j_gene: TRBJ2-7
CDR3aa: CASSFAGGGYEQYF
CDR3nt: TGTGCCAGCAGCTTCGCAGGGGGCGGGTACGAGCAGTACTTC

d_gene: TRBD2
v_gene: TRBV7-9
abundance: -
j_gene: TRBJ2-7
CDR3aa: CASSLISGRVGEQYF
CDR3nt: TGTGCCAGCAGCTTAATCAGCGGGAGAGTAGGAGAGCAGTACTTC

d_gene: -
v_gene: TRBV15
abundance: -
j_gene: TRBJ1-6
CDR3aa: CATSRDPWQSLNSPLHF
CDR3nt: TGTGCCACCAGCAGAGATCCATGGCAGTCCCTTAATTCACCCCTCCACTTT

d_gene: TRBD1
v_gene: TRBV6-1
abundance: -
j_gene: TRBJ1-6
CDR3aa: CASRQQGGISPLHF
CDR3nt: TGTGCCAGCCGACAACAGGGGGGAATTTCACCCCTCCACTTT

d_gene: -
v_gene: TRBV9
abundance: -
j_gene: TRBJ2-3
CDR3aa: CASSVAGAPDTQYF
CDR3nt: TGTGCCAGCAGCGTAGCGGGGGCCCCTGACACGCAGTATTTT

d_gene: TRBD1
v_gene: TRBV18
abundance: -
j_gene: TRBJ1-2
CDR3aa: CASSPRGPGGYTF
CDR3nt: TGTGCCAGCTCACCCAGGGGGCCTGGTGGCTACACCTTC

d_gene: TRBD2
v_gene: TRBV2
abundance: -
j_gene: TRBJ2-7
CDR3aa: CASSEPGTSPHEQYF
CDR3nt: TGTGCCAGCAGTGAGCCGGGGACTAGCCCCCACGAGCAGTACTTC

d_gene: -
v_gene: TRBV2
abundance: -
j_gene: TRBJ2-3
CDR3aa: CASSDWQGNTDTQYF
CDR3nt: TGTGCCAGCAGTGATTGGCAGGGCAACACAGATACGCAGTATTTT

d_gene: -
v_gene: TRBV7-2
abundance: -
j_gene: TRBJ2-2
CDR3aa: CASSLGLPNTGELFF
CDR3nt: TGTGCCAGCAGCTTAGGACTACCGAACACCGGGGAGCTGTTTTTT

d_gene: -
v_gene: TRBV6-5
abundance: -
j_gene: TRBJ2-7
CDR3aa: CASSYSRGNHEQYF
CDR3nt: TGTGCCAGCAGTTACTCGAGGGGGAACCACGAGCAGTACTTC

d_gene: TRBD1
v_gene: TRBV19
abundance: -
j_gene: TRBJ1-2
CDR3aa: CASSPTGGTYGYTF
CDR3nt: TGTGCCAGTAGTCCGACAGGGGGCACCTATGGCTACACCTTC

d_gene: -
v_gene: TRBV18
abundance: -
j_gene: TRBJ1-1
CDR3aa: CASSPGGSLSTEAFF
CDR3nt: TGTGCCAGCTCACCCGGGGGGTCCCTATCCACTGAAGCTTTCTTT

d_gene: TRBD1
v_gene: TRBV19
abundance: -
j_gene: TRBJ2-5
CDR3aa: CASSILSGTGETQYF
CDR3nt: TGTGCCAGTAGTATTCTTTCCGGGACAGGGGAGACCCAGTACTTC

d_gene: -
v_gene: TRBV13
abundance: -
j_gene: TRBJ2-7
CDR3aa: CASSTRRSGTGEQYF
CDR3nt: TGTGCCAGCAGCACACGCCGTAGCGGGACAGGCGAGCAGTACTTC

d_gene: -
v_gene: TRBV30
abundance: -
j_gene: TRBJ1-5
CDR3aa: CAWNTGSNQPQHF
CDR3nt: TGTGCCTGGAATACAGGGAGCAATCAGCCCCAGCATTTT

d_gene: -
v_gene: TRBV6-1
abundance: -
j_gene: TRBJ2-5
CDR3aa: CASSPRDPQETQYF
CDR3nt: TGTGCCAGCAGTCCCCGGGACCCGCAAGAGACCCAGTACTTC

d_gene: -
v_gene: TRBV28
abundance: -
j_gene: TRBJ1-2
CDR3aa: CASSSQLAYGYTF
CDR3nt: TGTGCCAGCAGTTCCCAACTAGCCTATGGCTACACCTTC

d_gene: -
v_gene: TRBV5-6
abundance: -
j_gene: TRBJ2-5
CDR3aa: CASSLFGPTQETQYF
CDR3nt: TGTGCCAGCAGCTTGTTCGGGCCTACTCAAGAGACCCAGTACTTC

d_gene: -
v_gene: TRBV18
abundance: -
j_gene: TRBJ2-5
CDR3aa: CASSPQGKAQYF
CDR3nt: TGTGCCAGCTCACCACAGGGGAAGGCCCAGTACTTC

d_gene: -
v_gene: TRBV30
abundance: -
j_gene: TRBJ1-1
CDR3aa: CAWIPAENTEAFF
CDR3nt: TGTGCCTGGATTCCCGCAGAGAACACTGAAGCTTTCTTT

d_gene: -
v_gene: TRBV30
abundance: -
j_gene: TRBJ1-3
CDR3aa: CAWSGVGRALSGNTIYF
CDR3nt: TGTGCCTGGAGTGGAGTAGGCAGGGCCCTCTCTGGAAACACCATATATTTT

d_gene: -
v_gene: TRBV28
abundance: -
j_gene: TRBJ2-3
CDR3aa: CASSPVGRTTDTQYF
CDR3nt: TGTGCCAGCAGCCCAGTCGGCAGAACCACAGATACGCAGTATTTT

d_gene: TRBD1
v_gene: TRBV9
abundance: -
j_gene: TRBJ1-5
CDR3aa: CASSVGGQGADQPQHF
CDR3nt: TGTGCCAGCAGCGTAGGTGGGCAGGGGGCCGATCAGCCCCAGCATTTT

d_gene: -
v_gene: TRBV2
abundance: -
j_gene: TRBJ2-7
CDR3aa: CASKAGTETYEQYF
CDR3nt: TGTGCCTCAAAAGCCGGGACGGAGACCTACGAGCAGTACTTC

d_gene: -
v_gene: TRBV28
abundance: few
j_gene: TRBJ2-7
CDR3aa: CASSPPGASYEQYF
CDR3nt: TGTGCCAGCAGTCCCCCGGGAGCCTCCTACGAGCAGTACTTC

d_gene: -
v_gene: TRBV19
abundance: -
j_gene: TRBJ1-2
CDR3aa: CASSIAGQGVNYGYTF
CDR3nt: TGTGCCAGTAGTATAGCAGGGCAGGGCGTCAACTATGGCTACACCTTC

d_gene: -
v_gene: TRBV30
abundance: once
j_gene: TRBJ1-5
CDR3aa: CAWNTPGGAQHF
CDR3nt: TGTGCCTGGAATACGCCGGGAGGGGCCCAGCATTTT

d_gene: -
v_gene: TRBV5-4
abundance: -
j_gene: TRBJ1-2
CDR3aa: CASSMAWGYGYTF
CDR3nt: TGTGCCAGCAGTATGGCCTGGGGCTATGGCTACACCTTC

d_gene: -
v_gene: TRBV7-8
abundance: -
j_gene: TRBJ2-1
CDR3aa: CASRRGLYNEQFF
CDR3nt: TGTGCCAGCCGGAGAGGGCTGTACAATGAGCAGTTCTTC

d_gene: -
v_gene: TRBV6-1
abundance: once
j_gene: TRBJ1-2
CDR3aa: CASSQHSNYGYTF
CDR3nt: TGTGCCAGCAGTCAGCATTCTAACTATGGCTACACCTTC

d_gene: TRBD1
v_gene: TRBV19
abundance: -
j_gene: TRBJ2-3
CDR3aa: CASTRGPSTDTQYF
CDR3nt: TGTGCCAGTACCAGGGGGCCCAGCACAGATACGCAGTATTTT

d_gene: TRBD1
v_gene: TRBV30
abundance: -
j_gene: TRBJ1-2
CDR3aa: CAWRDRGPDLANYGYTF
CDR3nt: TGTGCCTGGAGGGACAGGGGCCCCGATTTAGCTAACTATGGCTACACCTTC

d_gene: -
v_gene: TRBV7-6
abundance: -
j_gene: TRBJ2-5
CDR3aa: CASSRGRQETQYF
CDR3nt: TGTGCCAGCAGCAGAGGGAGGCAAGAGACCCAGTACTTC

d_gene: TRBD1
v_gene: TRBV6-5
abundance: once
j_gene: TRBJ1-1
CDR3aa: CASSYGGTDTNTEAFF
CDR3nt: TGTGCCAGCAGTTACGGAGGGACAGACACTAACACTGAAGCTTTCTTT

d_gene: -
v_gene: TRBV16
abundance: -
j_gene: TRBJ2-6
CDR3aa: CASSQRSGANVLTF
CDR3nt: TGTGCCAGCAGCCAGCGCTCTGGGGCCAACGTCCTGACTTTC